This paragraph reports one T cell receptor beta chain. The same CDR3 also results from other DNA sequences found in this sample. This entry comes from a study of blood T cell repertoires in COVID-19. Overall study context: Italy, Spain and the United States were the sources of the convalescent and acute COVID-19 samples.

How the authors handled the data: Estimation of nucleated cell counts was performed using reference gene primer amplification. Clones were read by immunoSEQ multiplex PCR, and TCRdb kept only the in-frame ones, dropping some. Clonal size and the V and J genes are those of that table, whereas D and trimming came from the DNA. The table records 180,000 or so clones, approximately 83% of them present only once. Germline V gene sequence: CDR1 MDHEN, CDR2 SYDVKM. The CDR3 extends over 14 amino acids. V dropped 5 bases and J dropped 2; count of bases not matched to a gene: 5. The sequence derives from a man in his fifties or sixties with acute or convalescent COVID-19. This chain connects TRBV28 to TRBJ2-5, with TRBD1 matching 7 bases. Sample: peripheral blood. CDR3 bases: TGTGCCAGCAGTCCGGGACAGACTCAAGAGACCCAGTACTTC. It encodes CASSPGQTQETQYF.